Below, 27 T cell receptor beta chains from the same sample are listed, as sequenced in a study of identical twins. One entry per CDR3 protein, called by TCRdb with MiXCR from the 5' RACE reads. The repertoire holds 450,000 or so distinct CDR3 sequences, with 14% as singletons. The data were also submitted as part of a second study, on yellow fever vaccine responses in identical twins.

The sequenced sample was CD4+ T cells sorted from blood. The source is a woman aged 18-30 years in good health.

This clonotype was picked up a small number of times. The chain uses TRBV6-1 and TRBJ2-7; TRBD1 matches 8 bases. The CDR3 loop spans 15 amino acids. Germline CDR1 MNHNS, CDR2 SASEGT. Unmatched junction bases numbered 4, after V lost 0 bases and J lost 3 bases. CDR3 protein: CASSEAGQGIYEQYF. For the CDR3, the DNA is TGTGCCAGCAGTGAAGCAGGACAGGGAATCTACGAGCAGTACTTC.

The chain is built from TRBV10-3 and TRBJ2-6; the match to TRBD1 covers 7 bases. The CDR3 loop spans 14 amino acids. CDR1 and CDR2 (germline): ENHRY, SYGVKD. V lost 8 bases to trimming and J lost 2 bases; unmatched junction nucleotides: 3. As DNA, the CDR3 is TGTGCCATCCGAGACAGGGCTGGGGCCAACGTCCTGACTTTC. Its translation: CAIRDRAGANVLTF.

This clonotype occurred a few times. Here the CDR3 reads CASSPGSVPYEQYF. Written as DNA, the CDR3 is TGTGCCAGCAGCCCGGGTAGTGTACCCTACGAGCAGTACTTC. The chain employs TRBV9 and TRBJ2-7, with D unresolved. CDR3 length: 14 amino acids. V lost 4 bases, J lost 2 bases, and 13 bases lay in between. The germline V gene encodes CDR1 SGDLS and CDR2 YYNGEE.

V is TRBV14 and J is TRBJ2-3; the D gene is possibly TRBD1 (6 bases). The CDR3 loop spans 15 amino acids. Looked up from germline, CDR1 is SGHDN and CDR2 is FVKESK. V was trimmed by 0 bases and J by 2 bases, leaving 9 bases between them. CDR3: CASSQEGGYTDTQYF. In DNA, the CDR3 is TGTGCCAGCAGCCAAGAAGGGGGATACACAGATACGCAGTATTTT.

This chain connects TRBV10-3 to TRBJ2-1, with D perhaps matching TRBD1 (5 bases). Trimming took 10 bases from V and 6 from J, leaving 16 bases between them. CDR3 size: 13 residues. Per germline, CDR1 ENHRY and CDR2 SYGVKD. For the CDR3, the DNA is TGTGCCACCAGGCCGGTAGGGGCCAATGAGCAGTTCTTC. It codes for CATRPVGANEQFF.

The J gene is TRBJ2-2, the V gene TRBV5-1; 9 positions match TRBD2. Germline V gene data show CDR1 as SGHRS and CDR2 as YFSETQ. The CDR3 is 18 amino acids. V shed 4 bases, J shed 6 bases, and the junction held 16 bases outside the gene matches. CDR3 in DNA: TGCGCCAGCAGCCACCCCCCGGGACTAGCCGGGCTTCCCGGGGAGCTGTTTTTT. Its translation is CASSHPPGLAGLPGELFF.

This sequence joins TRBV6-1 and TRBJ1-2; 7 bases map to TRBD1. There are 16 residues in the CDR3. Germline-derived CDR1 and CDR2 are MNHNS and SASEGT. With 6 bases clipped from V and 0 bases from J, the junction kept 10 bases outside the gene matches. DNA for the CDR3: TGTGCCAGCAGCCCCGGACAGGCCTACTCTAACTATGGCTACACCTTC. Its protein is CASSPGQAYSNYGYTF.

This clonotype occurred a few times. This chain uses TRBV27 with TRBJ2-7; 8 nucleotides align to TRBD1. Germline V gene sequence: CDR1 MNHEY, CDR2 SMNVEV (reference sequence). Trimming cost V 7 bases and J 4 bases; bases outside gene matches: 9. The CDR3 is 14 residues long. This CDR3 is CASKWQGAQYEQYF. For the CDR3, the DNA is TGTGCCAGCAAATGGCAGGGGGCTCAATACGAGCAGTACTTC.

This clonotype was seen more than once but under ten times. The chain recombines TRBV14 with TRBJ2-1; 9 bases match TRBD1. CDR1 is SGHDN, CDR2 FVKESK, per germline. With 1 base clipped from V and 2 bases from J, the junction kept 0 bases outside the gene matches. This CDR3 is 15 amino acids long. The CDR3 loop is CASSQGDRAYNEQFF. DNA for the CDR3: TGTGCCAGCAGCCAAGGGGACAGGGCCTACAATGAGCAGTTCTTC.

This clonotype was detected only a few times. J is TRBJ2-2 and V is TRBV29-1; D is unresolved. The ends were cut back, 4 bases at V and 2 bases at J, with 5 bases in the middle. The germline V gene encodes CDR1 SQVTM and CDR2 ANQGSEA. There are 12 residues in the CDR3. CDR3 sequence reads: CSVGENTGELFF. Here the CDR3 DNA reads TGCAGCGTTGGAGAAAACACCGGGGAGCTGTTTTTT.

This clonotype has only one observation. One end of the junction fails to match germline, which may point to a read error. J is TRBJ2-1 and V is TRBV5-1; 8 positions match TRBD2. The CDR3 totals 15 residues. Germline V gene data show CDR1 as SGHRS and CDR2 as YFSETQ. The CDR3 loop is CAGSLDGRAVNEQFF. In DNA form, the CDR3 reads TGCGCCGGCAGCTTGGACGGGAGGGCTGTTAATGAGCAGTTCTTC.

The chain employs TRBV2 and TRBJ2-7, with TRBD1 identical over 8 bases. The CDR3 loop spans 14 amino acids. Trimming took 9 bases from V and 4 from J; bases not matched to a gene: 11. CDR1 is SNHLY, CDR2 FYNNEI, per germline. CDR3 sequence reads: CARERTGNRYEQYF. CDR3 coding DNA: TGTGCCAGGGAAAGGACAGGGAATAGGTACGAGCAGTACTTC.

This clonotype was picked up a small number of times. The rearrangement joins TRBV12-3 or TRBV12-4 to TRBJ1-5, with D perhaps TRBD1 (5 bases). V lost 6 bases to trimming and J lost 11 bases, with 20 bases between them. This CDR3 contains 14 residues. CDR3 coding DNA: TGTGCCAGCAGACTCGACAGCGACCCTATGTCCCAGCATTTT. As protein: CASRLDSDPMSQHF.

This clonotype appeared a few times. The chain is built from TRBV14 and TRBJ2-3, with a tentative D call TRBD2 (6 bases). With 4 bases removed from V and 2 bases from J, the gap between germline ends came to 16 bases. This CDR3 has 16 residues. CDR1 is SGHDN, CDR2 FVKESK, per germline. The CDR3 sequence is CASSPLRGGYTDTQYF. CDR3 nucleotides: TGTGCCAGCAGCCCTCTCCGGGGAGGCTACACAGATACGCAGTATTTT. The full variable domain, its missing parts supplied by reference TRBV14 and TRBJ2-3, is EAGVTQFPSHSVIEKGQTVTLRCDPISGHDNLYWYRRVMGKEIKFLLHFVKESKQDESGMPNNRFLAERTGGTYSTLKVQPAELEDSGVYFCASSPLRGGYTDTQYFGPGTRLTVL.

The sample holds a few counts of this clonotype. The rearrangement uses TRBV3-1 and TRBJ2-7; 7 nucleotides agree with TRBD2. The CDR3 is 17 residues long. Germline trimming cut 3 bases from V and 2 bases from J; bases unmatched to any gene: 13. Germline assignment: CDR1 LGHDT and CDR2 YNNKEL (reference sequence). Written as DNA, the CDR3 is TGTGCCAGCAGCCATCCCAAGGGAACGGGGGGTACCTACGAGCAGTACTTC. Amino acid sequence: CASSHPKGTGGTYEQYF.

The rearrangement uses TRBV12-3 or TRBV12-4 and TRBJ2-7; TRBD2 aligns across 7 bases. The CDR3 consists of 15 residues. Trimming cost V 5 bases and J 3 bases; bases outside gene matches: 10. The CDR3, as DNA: TGTGCCAGCAGTCCCACCCCCGAGCGGGGCTACGAGCAGTACTTC. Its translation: CASSPTPERGYEQYF.

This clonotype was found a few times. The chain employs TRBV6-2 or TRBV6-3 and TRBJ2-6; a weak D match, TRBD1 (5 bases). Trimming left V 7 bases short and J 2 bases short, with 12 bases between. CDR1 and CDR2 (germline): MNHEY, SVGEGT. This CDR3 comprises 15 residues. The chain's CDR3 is CASISAGTGANVLTF. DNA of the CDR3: TGTGCCAGCATTTCTGCAGGGACTGGGGCCAACGTCCTGACTTTC.

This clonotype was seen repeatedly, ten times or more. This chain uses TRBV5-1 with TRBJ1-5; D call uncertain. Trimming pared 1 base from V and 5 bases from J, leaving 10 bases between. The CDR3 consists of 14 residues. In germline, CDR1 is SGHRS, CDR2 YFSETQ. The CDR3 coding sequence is TGCGCCAGCAGCTTGAGTGGTGGGGATCAGCCCCAGCATTTT. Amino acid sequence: CASSLSGGDQPQHF. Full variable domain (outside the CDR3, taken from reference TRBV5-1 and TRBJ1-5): KAGVTQTPRYLIKTRGQQVTLSCSPISGHRSVSWYQQTPGQGLQFLFEYFSETQRNKGNFPGRFSGRQFSNSRSEMNVSTLELGDSALYLCASSLSGGDQPQHFGDGTRLSIL.

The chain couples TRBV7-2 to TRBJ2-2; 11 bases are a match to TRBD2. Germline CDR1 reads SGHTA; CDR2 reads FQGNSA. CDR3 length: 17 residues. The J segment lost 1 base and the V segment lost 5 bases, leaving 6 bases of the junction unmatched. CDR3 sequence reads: CASSRGTSGLNTGELFF. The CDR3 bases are TGTGCCAGCAGCCGCGGGACTAGCGGCCTGAACACCGGGGAGCTGTTTTTT.

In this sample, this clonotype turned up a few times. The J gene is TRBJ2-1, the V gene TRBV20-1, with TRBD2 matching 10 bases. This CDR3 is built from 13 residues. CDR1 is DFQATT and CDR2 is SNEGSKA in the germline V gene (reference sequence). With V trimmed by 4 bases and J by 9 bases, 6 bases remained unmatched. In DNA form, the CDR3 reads TGCAGTGCTAAGCGGGGGGGCCTGGGTGAGCAGTTCTTC. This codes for CSAKRGGLGEQFF.

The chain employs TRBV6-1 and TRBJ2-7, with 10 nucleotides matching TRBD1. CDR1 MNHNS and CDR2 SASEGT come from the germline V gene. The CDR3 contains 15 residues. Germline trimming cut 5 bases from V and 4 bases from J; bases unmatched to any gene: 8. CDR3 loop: CASSRRDRGLYEQYF. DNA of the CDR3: TGTGCCAGCAGTAGGCGGGACAGGGGATTGTACGAGCAGTACTTC.

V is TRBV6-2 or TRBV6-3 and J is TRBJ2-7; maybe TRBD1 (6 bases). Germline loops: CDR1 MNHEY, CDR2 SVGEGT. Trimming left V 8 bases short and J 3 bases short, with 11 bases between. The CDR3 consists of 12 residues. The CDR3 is CASGDKDYEQYF. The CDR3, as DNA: TGTGCCAGCGGGGACAAGGACTACGAGCAGTACTTC.

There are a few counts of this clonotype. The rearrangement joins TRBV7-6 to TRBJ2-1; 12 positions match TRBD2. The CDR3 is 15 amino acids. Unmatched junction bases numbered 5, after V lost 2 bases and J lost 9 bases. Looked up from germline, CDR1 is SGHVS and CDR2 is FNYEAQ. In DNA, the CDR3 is TGTGCCAGCAGCTTATCAACTAGCGGGGGGAGTGAGCAGTTCTTC. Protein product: CASSLSTSGGSEQFF. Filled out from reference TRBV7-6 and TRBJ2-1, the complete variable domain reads GAGVSQSPRYKVTKRGQDVALRCDPISGHVSLYWYRQALGQGPEFLTYFNYEAQQDKSGLPNDRFSAERPEGSISTLTIQRTEQRDSAMYRCASSLSTSGGSEQFFGPGTRLTVL.

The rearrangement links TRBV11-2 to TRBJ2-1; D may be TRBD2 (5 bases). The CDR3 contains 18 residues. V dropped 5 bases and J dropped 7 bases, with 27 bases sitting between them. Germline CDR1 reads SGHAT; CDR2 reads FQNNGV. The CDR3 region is CASSLFTTKKGQRNEQFF. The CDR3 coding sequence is TGTGCCAGCAGCCTGTTTACTACAAAAAAGGGCCAGCGGAATGAGCAGTTCTTC.

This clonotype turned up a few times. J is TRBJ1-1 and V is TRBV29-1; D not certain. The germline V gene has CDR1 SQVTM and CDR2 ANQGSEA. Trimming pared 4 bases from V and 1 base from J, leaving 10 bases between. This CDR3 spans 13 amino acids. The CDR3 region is CSVVYQTNTEAFF. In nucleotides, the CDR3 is TGCAGCGTTGTTTATCAGACGAACACTGAAGCTTTCTTT.

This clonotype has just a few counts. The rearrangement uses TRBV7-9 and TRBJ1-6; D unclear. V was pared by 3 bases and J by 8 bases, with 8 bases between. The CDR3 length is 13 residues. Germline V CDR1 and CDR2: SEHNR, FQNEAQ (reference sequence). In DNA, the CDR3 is TGTGCCAGCAGCTTGATCGGGGATTCACCCCTCCACTTT. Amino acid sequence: CASSLIGDSPLHF.

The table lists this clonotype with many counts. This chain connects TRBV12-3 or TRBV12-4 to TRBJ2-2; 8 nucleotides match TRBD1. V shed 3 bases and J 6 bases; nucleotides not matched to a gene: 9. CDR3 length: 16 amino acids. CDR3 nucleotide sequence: TGTGCCAGCAGTTTGGGTCAGGGGGCTTGGGCCGGGGAGCTGTTTTTT. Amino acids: CASSLGQGAWAGELFF.